This T cell receptor (beta chain) was sequenced for a study of blood T cell repertoires in COVID-19. Across the whole study: Acute and convalescent COVID-19 specimens originated in the United States, Italy and Spain.

This clone was seen a few times. The repertoire was sequenced with immunoSEQ multiplex PCR; TCRdb's copy has only in-frame clones and lacks some. The sample lists under 85,000 clones, approximately 80% occurring once. The length of the CDR3 is 18 residues. Per the germline V gene, CDR1 is MGHDK and CDR2 is SYGVNS. The V gene end was trimmed by 4 bases and the J gene end by 4 bases; junction bases not matched to a gene: 15. V gene TRBV25-1 combines with J gene TRBJ1-1; TRBD1 matches at 10 bases. The specimen was peripheral blood. The source is a man aged 50 to 59 with acute or convalescent COVID-19. CDR3 region: CASSGGWDRGNRGTEAFF. The CDR3 coding sequence is TGTGCCAGCAGTGGGGGGTGGGACAGGGGCAACAGAGGCACTGAAGCTTTCTTT. Drawing the rest from reference TRBV25-1 and TRBJ1-1, the complete variable domain is EADIYQTPRYLVIGTGKKITLECSQTMGHDKMYWYQQDPGMELHLIHYSYGVNSTEKGDLSSESTVSRIRTEHFPLTLESARPSHTSQYLCASSGGWDRGNRGTEAFFGQGTRLTVV.